One and the same sample provided the 8 T cell receptor beta chains below, sequenced in a study of sequential checkpoint blockade in melanoma. The treatment is: randomized to nivolumab then ipilimumab (arm A) or the reverse (arm B). The repertoire was sequenced with immunoSEQ multiplex PCR; TCRdb's copy has only in-frame clones and lacks some. The sample lists about 13,000 clones, about 21% occurring once. The starting material was tumor tissue (inferred from file names), obtained from a patient given nivolumab and ipilimumab in sequence. The source of these receptors is a human donor with melanoma.

J is TRBJ2-3 and V is TRBV14; D is ambiguous. Germline V gene lookup returns CDR1 SGHDN and CDR2 FVKESK. This CDR3 has 15 residues. Deletions cut 2 bases from V and 7 bases from J, with 16 bases between. The CDR3 region is CASSQSRKGDNTQYF. The DNA for the CDR3 is TGTGCCAGCAGCCAATCCCGGAAAGGTGACAATACGCAGTATTTT.

This clone was seen a few times. The chain uses TRBV7-1 and TRBJ1-3; D call uncertain. TRBV7-1 is an ORF for which the function is uncertain. Trimming took 5 bases from V and 2 from J, leaving 7 bases between them. The CDR3 sequence is 13 residues long. CDR3 sequence (DNA): TGTGCCAGCAGCCTTAACACTGGAAACACCATATATTTT. It codes for CASSLNTGNTIYF.

The chain has TRBV19 and TRBJ2-1; 11 nucleotides align to TRBD2. The CDR3 runs to 15 residues. The germline V gene has CDR1 LNHDA and CDR2 SQIVND (reference sequence). The junction had 1 base not matched to a gene; V was cut back by 4 bases and J by 2 bases. The chain's CDR3 is CASSTSGRTYNEQFF. As DNA, the CDR3 is TGTGCCAGTAGTACTAGCGGGAGGACCTACAATGAGCAGTTCTTC. Full variable domain (remainder filled in from reference TRBV19 and TRBJ2-1): DGGITQSPKYLFRKEGQNVTLSCEQNLNHDAMYWYRQDPGQGLRLIYYSQIVNDFQKGDIAEGYSVSREKKESFPLTVTSAQKNPTAFYLCASSTSGRTYNEQFFGPGTRLTVL.

The CDR3 protein is CASSLSGTGEETQYF. CDR3 DNA: TGCGCCAGCAGCTTGTCCGGGACAGGGGAAGAGACCCAGTACTTC. The rearrangement joins TRBV5-1 to TRBJ2-5; TRBD1 matches 10 bases. There are 15 residues in the CDR3. The V gene's germline CDR1 is SGHRS and CDR2 YFSETQ. Losses at the gene ends were 1 base for V and 3 bases for J; bases not matched to a gene: 3. Based on the CDR3 plus reference TRBV5-1 and TRBJ2-5, the full variable domain is KAGVTQTPRYLIKTRGQQVTLSCSPISGHRSVSWYQQTPGQGLQFLFEYFSETQRNKGNFPGRFSGRQFSNSRSEMNVSTLELGDSALYLCASSLSGTGEETQYFGPGTRLLVL.

The rearrangement joins TRBV19 to TRBJ2-1; 14 positions match TRBD2. V dropped 3 bases and J dropped 15; count of bases not matched to a gene: 10. The germline V gene has CDR1 LNHDA and CDR2 SQIVND (reference sequence). There are 15 residues in the CDR3. As DNA, the CDR3 is TGTGCCAGTAGTATCCTCGGACTAGCGGGAGGAATACGGTTCTTC. Protein: CASSILGLAGGIRFF.

The CDR3 region is CASSLGPNSGNTIYF. The CDR3 DNA reads as TGCGCCAGCAGCCTGGGACCGAACTCTGGAAACACCATATATTTT. V is TRBV5-1 and J is TRBJ1-3, with a weak D call TRBD1 (5 bases). Per the germline V gene, CDR1 is SGHRS and CDR2 is YFSETQ. The V end was cut by 4 bases, the J end by 0 bases, with 11 bases between. The CDR3 contains 15 residues.

For the CDR3, the DNA is TGTGCCAGCAGCGTCGGGGGAATGATTAACACTGAAGCTTTCTTT. Amino acids: CASSVGGMINTEAFF. This rearrangement joins TRBV9 to TRBJ1-1; D perhaps matches TRBD1 (5 bases). The germline V gene has CDR1 SGDLS and CDR2 YYNGEE. Trimming left V 2 bases short and J 2 bases short, with 13 bases between. The CDR3 consists of 15 residues.

Ten or more counts support this clone. The chain combines TRBV11-3 with TRBJ1-2, with TRBD1 matching over 8 bases. The CDR3 is made up of 14 amino acids. Trimming took 5 bases from V and 4 from J; bases not matched to a gene: 6. Germline V lookup: CDR1 SGHNT, CDR2 YENEEA. The CDR3 nucleotides are TGTGCCAGCAGCCTATTACAGGGGGGCTATGGCTACACCTTC. This gives the protein CASSLLQGGYGYTF.